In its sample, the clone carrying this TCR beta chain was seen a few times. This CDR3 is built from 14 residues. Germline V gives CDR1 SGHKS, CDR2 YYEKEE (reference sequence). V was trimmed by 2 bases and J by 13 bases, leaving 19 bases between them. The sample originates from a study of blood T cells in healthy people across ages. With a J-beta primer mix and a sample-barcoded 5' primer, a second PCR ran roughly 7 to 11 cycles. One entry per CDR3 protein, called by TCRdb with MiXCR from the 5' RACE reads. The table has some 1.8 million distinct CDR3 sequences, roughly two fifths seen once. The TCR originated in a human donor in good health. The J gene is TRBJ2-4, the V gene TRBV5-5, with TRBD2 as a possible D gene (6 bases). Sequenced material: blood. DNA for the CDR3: TGTGCCAGCAGCTTTGGGACCGGGAGAGGGGAGCAGTACTTC. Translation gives CASSFGTGRGEQYF.